The next 27 T cell receptor beta chains were all read from a single sample in a study of regulatory T cells in long-lasting Graves disease. Stated time point: newly diagnosed GD, antithyroid drugs for less than 3 months. RNA extracted from PBMCs served as the sequencing template. In building TCR beta libraries, iRepertoire HTBI primers were used together with Arm-PCR of CDR3 regions. In TCRdb, the multiplex PCR reads were re-called with MiXCR into one record per CDR3 protein. In the table there are a few hundred thousand distinct CDR3 sequences, 16% of which are singletons. A further study also used this sample, focusing on T cells in Graves' hyperthyroidism and ophthalmopathy.

Here the sequenced sample was peripheral blood mononuclear cells (PBMCs), taken at new diagnosis, from a patient treated with antithyroid drugs. The receptors were gathered from a man aged 40-49 years with Graves disease.

There are many counts of this clonotype. V usage is TRBV6-1 and J usage is TRBJ2-1; 13 bases agree with TRBD2. The CDR3 consists of 16 residues. Unmatched junction bases numbered 8, after V lost 6 bases and J lost 6 bases. Germline-derived CDR1 and CDR2 are MNHNS and SASEGT. CDR3 loop: CASSPRLAGGPNEQFF. Here the CDR3 DNA reads TGTGCCAGCAGCCCTAGACTAGCGGGGGGCCCCAATGAGCAGTTCTTC.

This clonotype was counted ten times or more. The chain links TRBV18 to TRBJ2-7; weak D call: TRBD1 (6 bases). Germline V gene lookup returns CDR1 KGHSH and CDR2 LQKENI. The V gene lost 6 bases and the J gene lost 2 bases, with 17 bases spanning the gap. CDR3 length: 15 amino acids. The CDR3 reads CASSLGQGMTYEQYF. The DNA of the CDR3 is TGTGCCAGCTCCCTGGGACAAGGGATGACCTACGAGCAGTACTTC.

V is TRBV5-5 and J is TRBJ1-1, with a tentative D call TRBD1 (5 bases). The V end was cut by 2 bases, the J end by 3 bases, with 11 bases between. Germline V CDR1 and CDR2: SGHKS, YYEKEE (reference sequence). This CDR3 has 14 residues. DNA for the CDR3: TGTGCCAGCAGCTTTTCCAGGGCCGACACTGAAGCTTTCTTT. Its protein product is CASSFSRADTEAFF.

The chain combines TRBV19 with TRBJ2-1; D is ambiguous. Trimming stripped 5 bases from V and 7 bases from J, with 12 bases between. Germline lookup yields CDR1 LNHDA and CDR2 SQIVND (reference sequence). The CDR3 has 13 residues. CDR3 sequence reads: CASSPQWANEQFF. The CDR3 DNA reads TGTGCCAGTAGTCCCCAATGGGCTAATGAGCAGTTCTTC.

This clonotype was counted only a few times. The rearrangement uses TRBV6-1 and TRBJ2-3, with D perhaps TRBD2 (5 bases). Per germline, CDR1 MNHNS and CDR2 SASEGT. Trimming pared 7 bases from V and 8 bases from J, leaving 22 bases between. CDR3 size: 15 residues. CDR3 in amino acids: CASTLRPFFEGTQYF. CDR3 in DNA: TGTGCCAGCACTCTTAGGCCCTTTTTCGAGGGTACGCAGTATTTT.

There are a few counts of this clonotype. This chain uses TRBV4-2 with TRBJ2-2, with D possibly matching TRBD1 (5 bases). CDR3 size: 15 residues. CDR1 is LGHNA and CDR2 is YNFKEQ in the germline V gene. The ends were cut back, 3 bases at V and 0 bases at J, with 8 bases in the middle. The CDR3 region has the DNA TGTGCCAGCAGCCACAGGGCCTCGAACACCGGGGAGCTGTTTTTT. It codes for CASSHRASNTGELFF.

The chain recombines TRBV12-3 or TRBV12-4 with TRBJ1-4, with TRBD1 as a possible D gene (6 bases). The CDR3 contains 14 residues. Between the trimmed V and J ends, which lost 6 bases and 7 bases, there was a span of 15 bases. CDR3 sequence (DNA): TGTGCCAGCAGCCCAGGGGCACGGATTGAAAAACTGTTTTTT. It codes for CASSPGARIEKLFF.

A few counts support this clonotype. The chain recombines TRBV10-1 with TRBJ2-2, with unresolved D. The germline V gene encodes CDR1 WNHNN and CDR2 SYGVQD (reference sequence). Trimming cost V 5 bases and J 2 bases, with 12 bases left between them. The CDR3 is 15 amino acids. The CDR3 DNA is TGCGCCAGCAGTTGGGGTCTCTCTAACACCGGGGAGCTGTTTTTT. Amino acids: CASSWGLSNTGELFF.

The sample holds many counts of this clonotype. This chain uses TRBV5-1 with TRBJ1-4, with D perhaps matching TRBD1 (6 bases). V lost 4 bases and J 2 bases, leaving 12 bases between the germline ends. Germline V CDR1 and CDR2: SGHRS, YFSETQ. This CDR3 has 15 amino acids. The DNA of the CDR3 is TGCGCCAGCAGCCGGGGGGGGGCGACTAATGAAAAACTGTTTTTT. It translates to CASSRGGATNEKLFF. Complete variable domain (other parts from reference TRBV5-1 and TRBJ1-4): KAGVTQTPRYLIKTRGQQVTLSCSPISGHRSVSWYQQTPGQGLQFLFEYFSETQRNKGNFPGRFSGRQFSNSRSEMNVSTLELGDSALYLCASSRGGATNEKLFFGSGTQLSVL.

This clonotype has ten or more counts. The J gene is TRBJ2-3, the V gene TRBV12-3 or TRBV12-4; TRBD1 matches 11 bases. The J segment lost 4 bases and the V segment lost 6 bases, leaving 6 bases of the junction unmatched. The CDR3 sequence is 15 residues long. CDR3 DNA sequence: TGTGCCAGCAGAGAGGACAGGGGGCGTGCAGATACGCAGTATTTT. It encodes CASREDRGRADTQYF.

This sequence joins TRBV2 and TRBJ1-6; tentatively, D is TRBD1 (5 bases). Germline CDR1 and CDR2: SNHLY and FYNNEI. This CDR3 comprises 14 residues. V was cut by 5 bases and J by 10 bases, with 15 bases left in between. The CDR3 spells CASSRGVRGSPLHF. As DNA, the CDR3 is TGTGCCAGCAGTAGGGGAGTACGGGGCTCACCCCTCCACTTT.

Many counts were recorded for this clonotype. The V call is TRBV2, the J call TRBJ2-2; a possible D gene is TRBD2 (5 bases). V was cut by 0 bases and J by 7 bases, with 6 bases left in between. This CDR3 contains 13 residues. Germline V CDR1 and CDR2: SNHLY, FYNNEI. This CDR3 reads CASSEARVGELFF. In nucleotides, the CDR3 is TGTGCCAGCAGTGAAGCGCGGGTCGGGGAGCTGTTTTTT.

This clonotype was recorded a few times. The chain combines TRBV9 with TRBJ2-7; no firm D call. This CDR3 region has 13 residues. Germline V lookup: CDR1 SGDLS, CDR2 YYNGEE. Trimming removed 10 bases at V and 3 bases at J, with 17 bases between. The DNA of the CDR3 is TGTGCCCCCCCCCCCCGGCAAAACTACGAGCAGTACTTC. It translates to CAPPPRQNYEQYF.

This clonotype was found many times. The chain carries TRBV5-6 and TRBJ1-1, with D uncertain. CDR1 is SGHDT and CDR2 is YYEEEE in the germline V gene. The CDR3 contains 13 residues. Trimming removed 1 base at V and 1 base at J, with 5 bases between. The CDR3 sequence is CASSLNPNTEAFF. In DNA, the CDR3 is TGTGCCAGCAGCTTGAACCCGAACACTGAAGCTTTCTTT.

This clonotype was detected many times. The V and J genes are TRBV11-2 and TRBJ2-5; D gene unclear. Germline assignment: CDR1 SGHAT and CDR2 FQNNGV. CDR3 length: 14 amino acids. Trimming cost V 0 bases and J 2 bases, with 7 bases left between them. The CDR3 loop is CASSLDAPQETQYF. CDR3 nucleotides: TGTGCCAGCAGCTTAGATGCACCACAAGAGACCCAGTACTTC.

This clonotype turned up a few times. The CDR3 loop reads CASSEGRSPLHF. The CDR3 DNA follows: TGTGCCAGCAGTGAAGGGAGGTCACCCCTCCACTTT. The V and J genes are TRBV25-1 and TRBJ1-6; D ambiguous. The germline gives CDR1 MGHDK, CDR2 SYGVNS. V was trimmed by 2 bases and J by 10 bases, leaving 6 bases between them. The CDR3 covers 12 residues. The full variable domain, with the rest looked up from reference TRBV25-1 and TRBJ1-6, is EADIYQTPRYLVIGTGKKITLECSQTMGHDKMYWYQQDPGMELHLIHYSYGVNSTEKGDLSSESTVSRIRTEHFPLTLESARPSHTSQYLCASSEGRSPLHFGNGTRLTVT.

This clonotype has ten or more counts. The rearrangement joins TRBV6-1 to TRBJ2-3; D possibly corresponds to TRBD2 (5 bases). There are 16 residues in the CDR3. The V end lost 2 bases, the J end lost 0 bases, and 12 bases lay between the germline ends. Germline CDR1 is MNHNS and CDR2 is SASEGT. DNA for the CDR3: TGTGCCAGCAGTGAACGAGCCGGGATTAGCACAGATACGCAGTATTTT. It yields the protein CASSERAGISTDTQYF.

This clonotype showed up many times. This chain connects TRBV28 to TRBJ2-7; D possibly corresponds to TRBD1 (5 bases). Germline V CDR1 and CDR2: MDHEN, SYDVKM. V lost 4 bases, J lost 12 bases, and 19 bases lay in between. The CDR3 is 13 amino acids. CDR3: CASSSPDGLGPYF. CDR3 DNA: TGTGCCAGCAGTTCACCCGACGGCCTGGGGCCGTACTTC. Supplemented by reference TRBV28 and TRBJ2-7, the full variable domain reads DVKVTQSSRYLVKRTGEKVFLECVQDMDHENMFWYRQDPGLGLRLIYFSYDVKMKEKGDIPEGYSVSREKKERFSLILESASTNQTSMYLCASSSPDGLGPYFGPGTRLTVT.

Comment on this clonotype: The conserved phenylalanine or tryptophan is not found at the CDR3 terminus, so this likely reflects a read error. CDR3 DNA sequence: TGTGCCAGCAGCGTAGGGAGCGGGGGGGCCTCCTACGAGCAGTACCTC. Translated, it gives CASSVGSGGASYEQYL. The rearrangement links TRBV9 to TRBJ2-7, with TRBD2 matching over 10 bases. CDR3 length: 16 amino acids. After removal of 0 bases from V and 0 bases from J, the junction contained 3 bases not matched to a gene. Germline V gene lookup returns CDR1 SGDLS and CDR2 YYNGEE.

This clonotype was found a few times. V gene TRBV6-2 or TRBV6-3 combines with J gene TRBJ2-1; 7 positions agree with TRBD2. This CDR3 is 16 amino acids long. The junction had 8 bases not matched to a gene; V was cut back by 5 bases and J by 1 base. CDR1 is MNHEY, CDR2 SVGEGT, per germline. CDR3 DNA sequence: TGTGCCAGCAGTGGGTGGGGGGGGGATTCCTACAATGAGCAGTTCTTC. Its protein is CASSGWGGDSYNEQFF.

A few counts support this clonotype. V gene TRBV2 combines with J gene TRBJ2-5, with no clear D. CDR3 length: 13 residues. Germline CDR1 reads SNHLY; CDR2 reads FYNNEI. The germline V and J ends were trimmed by 6 bases and 5 bases, with 13 bases remaining between them. DNA of the CDR3: TGTGCCAGCAGCCTGTTGGTGGCGGAGACCCAGTACTTC. Amino acids: CASSLLVAETQYF.

V usage is TRBV12-3 or TRBV12-4 and J usage is TRBJ1-1, with no clear D. Deletions cut 2 bases from V and 8 bases from J, with 9 bases between. CDR3 length: 12 amino acids. CDR3 DNA sequence: TGTGCCAGCAGTTTATATGAACAGGAAGCTTTCTTT. Its translation: CASSLYEQEAFF.

This clonotype has at least ten counts. The J gene is TRBJ2-4, the V gene TRBV28; D perhaps matches TRBD2 (6 bases). V lost 4 bases to trimming and J lost 0 bases, with 10 bases between them. This CDR3 region has 15 residues. In germline, CDR1 is MDHEN, CDR2 SYDVKM. CDR3 in amino acids: CASSSPGGAKNIQYF. In DNA, the CDR3 is TGTGCCAGCAGTTCCCCCGGGGGAGCCAAAAACATTCAGTACTTC.

This clonotype has at least ten counts. The rearrangement joins TRBV11-3 to TRBJ2-3; D is uncertain. V shed 1 base and J shed 0 bases, with 8 bases lying between them. Germline V gene data show CDR1 as SGHNT and CDR2 as YENEEA. The CDR3 loop spans 15 amino acids. This chain's CDR3 is CASSLGVSSTDTQYF. In nucleotides, the CDR3 is TGTGCCAGCAGCTTAGGGGTATCAAGCACAGATACGCAGTATTTT.

The genes are TRBV12-3 or TRBV12-4 and TRBJ2-3, with unresolved D. V was trimmed by 6 bases and J by 4 bases, leaving 14 bases between them. CDR3 length: 14 amino acids. This CDR3 reads CASRPMGMPDTQYF. Written as DNA, the CDR3 is TGTGCCAGCAGGCCGATGGGGATGCCAGATACGCAGTATTTT.

This chain joins TRBV4-1 and TRBJ1-4, with unresolved D. Looked up from germline, CDR1 is MGHRA and CDR2 is YSYEKL. There are 15 residues in the CDR3. Trimming pared 1 base from V and 0 bases from J, leaving 6 bases between. This CDR3 reads CASSQVGATNEKLFF. In DNA, the CDR3 is TGCGCCAGCAGCCAAGTGGGTGCAACTAATGAAAAACTGTTTTTT.

The chain is built from TRBV7-3 and TRBJ1-6; the D gene is possibly TRBD1 (5 bases). Germline lookup yields CDR1 SGHTA and CDR2 FQGTGA. The ends were cut back, 1 base at V and 4 bases at J, with 5 bases in the middle. This CDR3 has 14 amino acids. The CDR3 loop reads CASSLRQYNSPLHF. The CDR3 nucleotides read TGTGCCAGCAGCTTAAGACAGTATAATTCACCCCTCCACTTT. The complete variable domain, with remaining parts taken from reference TRBV7-3 and TRBJ1-6, reads GAGVSQTPSNKVTEKGKYVELRCDPISGHTALYWYRQSLGQGPEFLIYFQGTGAADDSGLPNDRFFAVRPEGSVSTLKIQRTERGDSAVYLCASSLRQYNSPLHFGNGTRLTVT.